The 27 T cell receptor beta chains below come from one sample, sequenced in a study of blood T cell repertoires in COVID-19. The protocol was immunoSEQ multiplex PCR, while the TCRdb copy is restricted to in-frame clones and leaves out a portion. The repertoire holds tens of thousands of clones, with over 85% as singletons. Sample: peripheral blood. The receptor source for this set is a woman older than 75 with acute or convalescent COVID-19.

The rearrangement joins TRBV19 to TRBJ2-3, with TRBD1 matching over 7 bases. The CDR3 length is 16 residues. Germline CDR1 LNHDA, CDR2 SQIVND (reference sequence). Trimming took 10 bases from V and 1 from J; bases not matched to a gene: 14. CDR3 in DNA: TGTGCCACCTCCGGGACAGTGAATCCTCGCACAGATACGCAGTATTTT. It translates to CATSGTVNPRTDTQYF. The variable domain in full, with the rest retrieved from reference TRBV19 and TRBJ2-3, is DGGITQSPKYLFRKEGQNVTLSCEQNLNHDAMYWYRQDPGQGLRLIYYSQIVNDFQKGDIAEGYSVSREKKESFPLTVTSAQKNPTAFYLCATSGTVNPRTDTQYFGPGTRLTVL.

The chain combines TRBV9 with TRBJ1-5; D perhaps matches TRBD1 (5 bases). Germline CDR1 is SGDLS and CDR2 is YYNGEE. Between the trimmed V and J ends, which lost 4 bases and 4 bases, there was a span of 12 bases. The CDR3 is 14 residues long. DNA of the CDR3: TGTGCCAGCAGCCCCGCCCCAGGGAATCAGCCCCAGCATTTT. Its translation is CASSPAPGNQPQHF.

The V and J genes are TRBV28 and TRBJ2-3, with 7 bases lining up with TRBD2. Germline-derived CDR1 and CDR2 are MDHEN and SYDVKM. The V and J ends lost 7 bases and 1 base, in that order; junction bases with no gene match: 2. The CDR3 length is 13 residues. The CDR3, as DNA: TGTGCCAGCATTCGGGGGGGCACAGATACGCAGTATTTT. It encodes CASIRGGTDTQYF.

The chain couples TRBV5-6 to TRBJ1-5; maybe TRBD1 (6 bases). The CDR3 runs to 14 residues. Per germline, CDR1 SGHDT and CDR2 YYEEEE. V gave up 1 base and J gave up 7 bases, with 12 bases separating them. The CDR3 nucleotides are TGTGCCAGCAGCTTGTCGGGGGGGGCGCAGCCCCAGCATTTT. Translation gives CASSLSGGAQPQHF.

The chain has TRBV18 and TRBJ2-1; 10 bases align to TRBD2. CDR1 and CDR2 (germline): KGHSH, LQKENI. This CDR3 is built from 15 residues. The trim removed 3 bases at V and 10 bases at J, leaving 9 bases unmatched. The CDR3 DNA reads as TGTGCCAGCTCACCCGCTAGCGGGGGTATAGTGGAGCAGTTCTTC. Encoded protein: CASSPASGGIVEQFF.

This sequence joins TRBV7-8 and TRBJ1-5, with D hard to call. The CDR3 is 15 residues long. Trimming removed 1 base at V and 5 bases at J, with 12 bases between. Germline CDR1 and CDR2: SGHVS and FQNEAQ. The chain's CDR3 is CASSLGAGQDQPQHF. The CDR3 DNA sequence: TGTGCCAGCAGCTTAGGGGCAGGCCAAGATCAGCCCCAGCATTTT. Complete variable domain (other parts from reference TRBV7-8 and TRBJ1-5): GAGVSQSPRYKVAKRGQDVALRCDPISGHVSLFWYQQALGQGPEFLTYFQNEAQLDKSGLPSDRFFAERPEGSVSTLKIQRTQQEDSAVYLCASSLGAGQDQPQHFGDGTRLSIL.

The rearrangement uses TRBV18 and TRBJ2-2; D might be TRBD2 (5 bases). Deletions cut 1 base from V and 2 bases from J, with 8 bases between. Germline values: CDR1 KGHSH, CDR2 LQKENI. This CDR3 region has 15 residues. CDR3 amino acids: CASSPLRGNTGELFF. The CDR3 DNA reads as TGTGCCAGCTCACCACTCCGGGGAAACACCGGGGAGCTGTTTTTT.

V and J are TRBV10-3 and TRBJ1-1; D is unclear. V dropped 9 bases and J dropped 0 bases, with 17 bases sitting between them. The germline V gene encodes CDR1 ENHRY and CDR2 SYGVKD. The CDR3 length is 15 residues. CDR3: CAISTEQTMNTEAFF. The CDR3 DNA is TGTGCCATTTCGACGGAACAGACCATGAACACTGAAGCTTTCTTT.

The CDR3 is CASNRGEENTEAFF. CDR3 coding DNA: TGTGCCAGCAACAGGGGGGAGGAGAACACTGAAGCTTTCTTT. The chain recombines TRBV7-9 with TRBJ1-1; 8 bases are shared with TRBD1. This CDR3 is 14 amino acids long. With 7 bases clipped from V and 1 base from J, the junction kept 5 bases outside the gene matches. Germline V gene lookup returns CDR1 SEHNR and CDR2 FQNEAQ (reference sequence).

This chain links TRBV18 with TRBJ1-4; D remains unclear. V was trimmed by 1 base and J by 8 bases, leaving 8 bases between them. This CDR3 spans 13 amino acids. Per germline, CDR1 KGHSH and CDR2 LQKENI. CDR3 residues: CASSPLAGEKLFF. Here the CDR3 DNA reads TGTGCCAGCTCACCACTTGCGGGCGAAAAACTGTTTTTT.

The rearrangement uses TRBV10-1 and TRBJ2-6, with D hard to call. V dropped 0 bases and J dropped 0 bases, with 6 bases sitting between them. Germline V gene lookup returns CDR1 WNHNN and CDR2 SYGVQD (reference sequence). This CDR3 has 16 residues. CDR3: CASSESRPSGANVLTF. In DNA form, the CDR3 reads TGCGCCAGCAGTGAGTCGCGGCCCTCTGGGGCCAACGTCCTGACTTTC.

The chain joins TRBV12-5 to TRBJ1-2; TRBD1 is a possible D gene (6 bases). CDR3 size: 17 residues. Trimming took 0 bases from V and 0 from J, leaving 14 bases between them. Per the germline V gene, CDR1 is LGHNT and CDR2 is FRNRAP. The CDR3 coding sequence is TGTGCTAGTGGTTTGGTAAGGGGGGGCAGGCCTAACTATGGCTACACCTTC. This gives the protein CASGLVRGGRPNYGYTF.

V gene TRBV10-3 combines with J gene TRBJ2-5; D is unclear. Germline lookup yields CDR1 ENHRY and CDR2 SYGVKD. V was cut by 0 bases and J by 4 bases, with 9 bases left in between. The CDR3 is 14 amino acids. In nucleotides, the CDR3 is TGTGCCATCAGTGAGTCTTCTAGAGGAGAGACCCAGTACTTC. This translates into CAISESSRGETQYF.

This rearrangement joins TRBV6-6 to TRBJ2-3, with 9 bases identical to TRBD2. After removal of 9 bases from V and 4 bases from J, the junction contained 11 bases not matched to a gene. Germline CDR1 is MNHNY and CDR2 is SVGAGI (reference sequence). The CDR3 contains 15 residues. CDR3 coding DNA: TGTGCCAGTCATGGGTCTAGCGGGGCCTCAGATACGCAGTATTTT. As protein: CASHGSSGASDTQYF.

The genes are TRBV7-8 and TRBJ2-3; no reliable D call. The V gene's germline CDR1 is SGHVS and CDR2 FQNEAQ. The CDR3 spans 15 residues. V lost 0 bases to trimming and J lost 5 bases, with 12 bases between them. The chain's CDR3 is CASSLAGPPGDTQYF. DNA for the CDR3: TGTGCCAGCAGCTTAGCGGGTCCCCCGGGAGATACGCAGTATTTT.

The gene calls are TRBV3-1 (or the pseudogene TRBV3-2) and TRBJ1-1; the D gene is possibly TRBD1 (6 bases). The germline V gene encodes CDR1 LGHDT and CDR2 YNNKEL (reference sequence). The CDR3 covers 14 residues. V gave up 2 bases and J gave up 4 bases, with 11 bases separating them. CDR3 coding DNA: TGTGCCAGCAGCCAACAAAGGGGGAGCACTGAAGCTTTCTTT. Encoded protein: CASSQQRGSTEAFF.

This chain connects TRBV7-2 to TRBJ2-3, with 9 bases aligning to TRBD2. Germline trimming cut 1 base from V and 2 bases from J; bases unmatched to any gene: 4. In germline, CDR1 is SGHTA, CDR2 FQGNSA. The CDR3 loop spans 16 amino acids. The CDR3 DNA follows: TGTGCCAGCAGCTTAGTTAGCGGGGGTCTCACAGATACGCAGTATTTT. It yields the protein CASSLVSGGLTDTQYF.

This chain uses TRBV19 with TRBJ2-1; 11 nucleotides agree with TRBD1. The V gene's germline CDR1 is LNHDA and CDR2 SQIVND (reference sequence). J lost 7 bases, V lost 4 bases, and 6 bases had no gene match. The CDR3 sequence is 15 residues long. The CDR3 nucleotides read TGTGCCAGTAGTACCGGACAGGGGGCTCGGAATGAGCAGTTCTTC. Its protein product is CASSTGQGARNEQFF.

V usage is TRBV13 and J usage is TRBJ1-3; perhaps TRBD1 as D (6 bases). Germline-derived CDR1 and CDR2 are PRHDT and FYEKMQ (reference sequence). The CDR3 length is 16 residues. Trimming removed 4 bases at V and 0 bases at J, with 13 bases between. CDR3 protein: CASSSKGVRSGNTIYF. DNA for the CDR3: TGTGCCAGCAGCTCCAAGGGGGTCCGCTCTGGAAACACCATATATTTT.

The chain recombines TRBV19 with TRBJ1-2; the match to TRBD1 covers 7 bases. Germline V lookup: CDR1 LNHDA, CDR2 SQIVND (reference sequence). The J segment lost 3 bases and the V segment lost 6 bases, leaving 7 bases of the junction unmatched. The CDR3 is 14 amino acids. In nucleotides, the CDR3 is TGTGCCAGTAGGGGACAGCAATCACACTATGGCTACACCTTC. The encoded protein is CASRGQQSHYGYTF.

The gene calls are TRBV2 and TRBJ1-2; TRBD1 might be the D (6 bases). Germline V gene sequence: CDR1 SNHLY, CDR2 FYNNEI. This CDR3 is built from 14 residues. The V and J ends lost 6 bases and 1 base respectively, with 12 bases between them. CDR3 region: CASRLTGFNYGYTF. The DNA of the CDR3 is TGTGCCAGCAGATTGACAGGCTTTAACTATGGCTACACCTTC. Supplemented by reference TRBV2 and TRBJ1-2, the full variable domain reads EPEVTQTPSHQVTQMGQEVILRCVPISNHLYFYWYRQILGQKVEFLVSFYNNEISEKSEIFDDQFSVERPDGSNFTLKIRSTKLEDSAMYFCASRLTGFNYGYTFGSGTRLTVV.

J is TRBJ2-5 and V is TRBV6-2 or TRBV6-3; D perhaps matches TRBD2 (6 bases). The V end lost 2 bases, the J end lost 5 bases, and 18 bases lay between the germline ends. Germline lookup yields CDR1 MNHEY and CDR2 SVGEGT. The CDR3 runs to 16 residues. CDR3 DNA: TGTGCCAGCAGTTACCCGCGGGACTCGTCTAGGGAGACCCAGTACTTC. This codes for CASSYPRDSSRETQYF.

The rearrangement joins TRBV5-4 to TRBJ2-2, with D maybe TRBD2 (5 bases). The CDR3 is 14 residues long. V was trimmed by 3 bases and J by 3 bases, leaving 9 bases between them. Per germline, CDR1 SGHNT and CDR2 YYREEE (reference sequence). CDR3: CASSSGLHTGELFF. For the CDR3, the DNA is TGTGCCAGCAGCTCCGGACTTCACACCGGGGAGCTGTTTTTT.

The genes are TRBV7-6 and TRBJ2-1; perhaps TRBD2 as D (6 bases). The CDR3 spans 15 residues. V shed 5 bases and J shed 4 bases, with 15 bases lying between them. The germline gives CDR1 SGHVS, CDR2 FNYEAQ. CDR3 amino acids: CASSLLRDSYNEQFF. The DNA for the CDR3 is TGTGCCAGCAGCCTACTCCGGGACTCTTACAATGAGCAGTTCTTC.

The rearrangement uses TRBV2 and TRBJ1-6, with unresolved D. Trimming took off 9 bases at V and 7 bases at J, with 13 bases between the two ends. Germline-derived CDR1 and CDR2 are SNHLY and FYNNEI. This CDR3 contains 13 residues. The CDR3 nucleotides read TGTGCCAGTCTTCGACTACAAAATTCACCCCTCCACTTT. This translates into CASLRLQNSPLHF.

This chain links TRBV19 with TRBJ1-2, with D possibly TRBD1 on 5 matching bases. Trimming cost V 0 bases and J 5 bases, with 22 bases left between them. The CDR3 length is 18 residues. Germline values: CDR1 LNHDA, CDR2 SQIVND (reference sequence). CDR3 region: CASSIDGRPDRGVYGYTF. The CDR3 DNA sequence: TGTGCCAGTAGTATAGATGGCCGACCGGATCGGGGGGTTTATGGCTACACCTTC.

V is TRBV6-6 and J is TRBJ2-1, with a possible D match to TRBD1 (5 bases). This CDR3 contains 16 residues. The V gene lost 5 bases and the J gene lost 0 bases, with 14 bases spanning the gap. Germline assignment: CDR1 MNHNY and CDR2 SVGAGI (reference sequence). The CDR3 DNA follows: TGTGCCAGCAGTCTTGACCAGGGTGACTCCTACAATGAGCAGTTCTTC. Translated, it gives CASSLDQGDSYNEQFF.